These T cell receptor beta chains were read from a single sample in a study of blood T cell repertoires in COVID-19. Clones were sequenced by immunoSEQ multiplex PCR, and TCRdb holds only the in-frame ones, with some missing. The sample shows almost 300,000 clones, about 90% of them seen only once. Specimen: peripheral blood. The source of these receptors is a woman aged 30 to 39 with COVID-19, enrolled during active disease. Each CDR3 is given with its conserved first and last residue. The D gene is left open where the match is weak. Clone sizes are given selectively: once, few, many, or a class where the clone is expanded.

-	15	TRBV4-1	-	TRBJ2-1	TGCGCCAGCAGCCAAGATGCGACTGGGTACAATGAGCAGTTCTTC	CASSQDATGYNEQFF
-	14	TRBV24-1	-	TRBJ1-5	TGTGCCACCAGTGGGACAGCGTCGGCTCAGCCCCAGCATTTT	CATSGTASAQPQHF
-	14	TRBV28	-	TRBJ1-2	TGTGCCAGCAGTTTATTAGGCAGGGGAGATGGCTACACCTTC	CASSLLGRGDGYTF
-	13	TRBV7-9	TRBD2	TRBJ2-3	TGTGCCAGAGCGGGGGAGTTGACAGATACGCAGTATTTT	CARAGELTDTQYF
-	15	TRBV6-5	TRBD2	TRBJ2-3	TGTGCCAGCAAGAACGGGGGGATTAGCACAGATACGCAGTATTTT	CASKNGGISTDTQYF
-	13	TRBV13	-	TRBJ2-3	TGTGCCAGCAGCTTAGGCCGGGGAGATACGCAGTATTTT	CASSLGRGDTQYF
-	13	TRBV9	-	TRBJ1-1	TGTGCCAGCAGCGTGCCAGGGGCCACTGAAGCTTTCTTT	CASSVPGATEAFF
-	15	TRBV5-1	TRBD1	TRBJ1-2	TGCGCCAGCAGCTTGGACAGGGGGGCTAACTATGGCTACACCTTC	CASSLDRGANYGYTF
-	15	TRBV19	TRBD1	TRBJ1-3	TGTGCCAGTAGACAAATGACAGGGCCCGGAAACACCATATATTTT	CASRQMTGPGNTIYF
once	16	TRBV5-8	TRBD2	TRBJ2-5	TGTGCCAGCAGCCCGCCCCAGCGGGGTCTACCGGGGACCCAGTACTTC	CASSPPQRGLPGTQYF
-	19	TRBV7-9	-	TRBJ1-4	TGTGCCAGCAGCCCGCCGTTGGGGAGAGAGGGTCACGCGGATGAAAAACTGTTTTTT	CASSPPLGREGHADEKLFF
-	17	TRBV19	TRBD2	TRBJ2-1	TGTGCCAGCCAAGGACTAGCGGGGAGCCTTGCCGCCGATGAGCAGTTCTTC	CASQGLAGSLAADEQFF
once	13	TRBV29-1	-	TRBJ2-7	TGCAGCGTTGCAAGGGGGTATCGGAACGAGCAGTACTTC	CSVARGYRNEQYF
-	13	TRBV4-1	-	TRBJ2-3	TGCGCCAGCAGCCAAGTAATTGCGGGCACGCAGTATTTT	CASSQVIAGTQYF
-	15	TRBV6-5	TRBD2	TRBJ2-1	TGTGCCAGCAGTTACAAGCGGGGGGGCTACAATGAGCAGTTCTTC	CASSYKRGGYNEQFF